A selection of T cell receptor beta chains follows, all from one sample in a study of T cell repertoires in cytomegalovirus infection. TCRdb passed the reads through MiXCR, listing each CDR3 protein once. The repertoire consists of about 260,000 distinct CDR3 sequences, with roughly 13% occurring once and the leading ten covering roughly 8.7%. The sequenced material came from PBMCs. These receptors were collected from a human donor in good health (CMV status not recorded). Some clones in this sample may be carry-over from other donors' samples. The CDR3 runs from the conserved cysteine through the conserved F or W. The order of the fields is CDR3 length, V gene, J gene, D gene, clone size, CDR3 protein, CDR3 DNA. A D gene is named only where the DNA matches it firmly. Clone size is given for some rows only: seen once, a few or many times, or a class if the clone is expanded.

>14|TRBV6-1|TRBJ2-6|-|many
CASSRSSGANVLTF
TGTGCCAGCAGCCGCTCCTCTGGGGCCAACGTCCTGACTTTC
>16|TRBV29-1|TRBJ2-3|TRBD1|-
CSVIAGDRKATDTQYF
TGCAGCGTTATCGCCGGGGACAGGAAAGCCACAGATACGCAGTATTTT
>18|TRBV28|TRBJ2-5|TRBD1|many
CASSPRDRGLEYQETQYF
TGTGCCAGCAGCCCCCGGGACAGGGGCTTGGAGTACCAAGAGACCCAGTACTTC
>12|TRBV12-3/TRBV12-4|TRBJ1-1|-|many
CASSSLSLEAFF
TGTGCCAGCAGTTCCCTTTCCCTTGAAGCTTTCTTT
>15|TRBV14|TRBJ2-1|-|-
CASSPHESSYNEQFF
TGTGCCAGCAGCCCCCACGAGAGCTCCTACAATGAGCAGTTCTTC
>18|TRBV7-3|TRBJ2-6|TRBD1|-
CASSSMTGEISGANVLTF
TGTGCCAGCAGCTCTATGACAGGGGAGATCTCTGGGGCCAACGTCCTGACTTTC
>14|TRBV5-1|TRBJ1-5|-|-
CASSLGQPNQPQHF
TGCGCCAGCAGCTTAGGACAGCCCAATCAGCCCCAGCATTTT
>13|TRBV6-5|TRBJ1-2|-|many
CASSYGGLEGYTF
TGTGCCAGCAGTTACGGGGGGCTAGAAGGCTACACCTTC
>15|TRBV19|TRBJ1-1|-|-
CASSILQGTNTEAFF
TGTGCCAGTAGTATCCTACAGGGCACGAACACTGAAGCTTTCTTT
>15|TRBV14|TRBJ1-1|-|few
CASSQGWGIRPEAFF
TGTGCCAGCAGCCAAGGTTGGGGGATTAGGCCTGAAGCTTTCTTT
>15|TRBV29-1|TRBJ2-2|-|-
CSVLIQGLDTGELFF
TGCAGCGTCCTGATACAGGGTCTCGACACCGGGGAGCTGTTTTTT
>14|TRBV23-1|TRBJ2-2|-|-
CASTKGEGTGELFF
TGCGCCAGCACAAAAGGGGAAGGGACCGGGGAGCTGTTTTTT
>18|TRBV2|TRBJ2-5|TRBD1|-
CASTEGQGRTRGEETQYF
TGTGCCAGCACGGAGGGACAGGGGAGGACCAGGGGCGAGGAGACCCAGTACTTC
>14|TRBV20-1|TRBJ2-3|-|-
CSARFGISTDTQYF
TGCAGTGCTAGATTTGGGATTAGCACAGATACGCAGTATTTT
>17|TRBV4-3|TRBJ2-2|-|few
CASSQRVEGAGTGELFF
TGCGCCAGCAGCCAAAGGGTCGAAGGGGCAGGAACCGGGGAGCTGTTTTTT
>14|TRBV28|TRBJ2-7|-|many
CASSRGVLRYEQYF
TGTGCCAGCAGCCGCGGGGTGTTGCGGTACGAGCAGTACTTC
>15|TRBV7-3|TRBJ2-1|-|-
CASSRLEWSYNEQFF
TGTGCCAGCAGCCGCCTGGAATGGTCCTACAATGAGCAGTTCTTC
>15|TRBV20-1|TRBJ2-3|-|-
CSAGPGRVSTDTQYF
TGCAGTGCTGGCCCGGGACGGGTGAGCACAGATACGCAGTATTTT
>13|TRBV12-3/TRBV12-4|TRBJ1-4|-|many
CASSPDRVGKLFF
TGTGCCAGCAGCCCCGACCGGGTCGGAAAACTGTTTTTT
>15|TRBV4-1|TRBJ2-7|-|-
CASSQILDRGLEQYF
TGCGCCAGCAGCCAGATTTTGGACAGAGGTCTCGAGCAGTACTTC
>14|TRBV10-3|TRBJ1-1|TRBD1|many
CAISLGEGATEAFF
TGTGCCATCAGTCTAGGGGAGGGGGCCACTGAAGCTTTCTTT
>18|TRBV7-6|TRBJ2-6|-|many
CASSLLAWSIAGANVLTF
TGTGCCAGCAGCTTACTAGCATGGTCTATCGCTGGGGCCAACGTCCTGACTTTC
>16|TRBV5-1|TRBJ2-3|TRBD2|-
CASSPLAGTRTDTQYF
TGCGCCAGCAGCCCTCTAGCGGGGACGCGCACAGATACGCAGTATTTT
>15|TRBV5-4|TRBJ2-3|TRBD2|few
CASRTSGGYPDTQYF
TGTGCCAGCCGGACTAGCGGGGGGTACCCAGATACGCAGTATTTT
>15|TRBV7-9|TRBJ2-3|-|few
CASSLSHGGPDTQYF
TGTGCCAGCAGCTTATCCCATGGGGGTCCAGATACGCAGTATTTT
>18|TRBV5-6|TRBJ2-7|TRBD2|-
CASSLTGTIRLAVYKQYF
TGTGCCAGCAGCTTGACCGGGACGATCAGACTAGCCGTTTACAAGCAGTACTTC
>15|TRBV4-1|TRBJ1-3|-|many
CASSQVTISGNTIYF
TGCGCCAGCAGCCAAGTCACCATCTCTGGAAACACCATATATTTT
>18|TRBV6-5|TRBJ2-5|TRBD1|few
CASRERAMGQEPQETQYF
TGTGCCAGCAGGGAGAGGGCCATGGGACAGGAGCCCCAAGAGACCCAGTACTTC